The clone carrying this TCR beta chain has just a few counts. The sample is drawn from a study of early T cells in non-severe SARS-CoV-2 infection. In the study overall: RNA in bulk from unsorted whole blood was sequenced, and chains were unpaired.

The V and J ends lost 4 bases and 1 base, in that order; junction bases with no gene match: 13. CDR3 length: 17 residues. Germline CDR1 SGHRS, CDR2 YFSETQ. The library protocol tagged individual cDNA molecules with unique molecular identifiers. MiXCR, applied by TCRdb to the 5' RACE reads, yields one record per CDR3 protein. The profile shows under 95,000 distinct CDR3 sequences, around 12% of them singletons. The chain is built from TRBV5-1 and TRBJ1-1, with 7 bases lining up with TRBD1. The TCR was taken from an adult who was a healthcare worker with PCR-confirmed SARS-CoV-2 infection or an uninfected control (not recorded which). The sequencing sample was made of whole blood. For the CDR3, the DNA is TGCGCCAGCAGCCATCCGGGACAGAGCAGCCAGAACACTGAAGCTTTCTTT. As protein: CASSHPGQSSQNTEAFF.